This T cell receptor beta chain was recorded in a study of blood T cell repertoires in COVID-19. The CDR3 has 17 residues. Germline CDR1 is SGHAT and CDR2 is FQNNGV. Trimming took 1 base from V and 7 from J; bases not matched to a gene: 9. Method: immunoSEQ multiplex PCR; TCRdb's copy keeps in-frame clones and lacks some. The profile shows about 18,000 clones, 77% of them singletons. Recruited during active infection, patients (from Seattle) were subsequently followed longitudinally. The chain recombines TRBV11-2 with TRBJ2-2, with 10 bases lining up with TRBD2. This receptor was taken from a man in his sixties or seventies with COVID-19, enrolled during active disease. The sequenced material came from peripheral blood. Here the CDR3 reads CASSLVAGGPLGGELFF. The CDR3 coding sequence is TGTGCCAGCAGCTTAGTAGCGGGGGGCCCACTGGGCGGGGAGCTGTTTTTT.